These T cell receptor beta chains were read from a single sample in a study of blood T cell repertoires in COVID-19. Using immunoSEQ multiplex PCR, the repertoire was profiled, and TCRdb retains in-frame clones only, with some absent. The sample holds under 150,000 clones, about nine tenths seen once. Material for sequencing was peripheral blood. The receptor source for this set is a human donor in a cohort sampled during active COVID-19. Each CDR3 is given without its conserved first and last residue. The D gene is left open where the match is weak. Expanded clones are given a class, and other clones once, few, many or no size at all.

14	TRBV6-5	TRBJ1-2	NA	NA	ASSSKTWTASYGYT
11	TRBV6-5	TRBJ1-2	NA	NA	ASSRGGTYGYT
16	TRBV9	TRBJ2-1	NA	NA	ASSLRKGGTVSYNEQF
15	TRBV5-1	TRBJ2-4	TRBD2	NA	ASSFFLASGPKNIQY
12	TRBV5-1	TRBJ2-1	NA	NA	ASSFTRSYNEQF
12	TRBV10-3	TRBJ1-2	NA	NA	AISDSGQLYGYT
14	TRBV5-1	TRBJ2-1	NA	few	ASSPGGTSSYNEQF
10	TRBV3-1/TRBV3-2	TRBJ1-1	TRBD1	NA	ASSRQGSEAF
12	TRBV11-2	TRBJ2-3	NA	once	ASSLLAPGDTQY
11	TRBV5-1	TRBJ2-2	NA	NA	ASSLGGAGELF
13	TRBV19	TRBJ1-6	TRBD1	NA	ASSTTGGRNSPLH
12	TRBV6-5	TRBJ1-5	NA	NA	ASILGQRSQPQH
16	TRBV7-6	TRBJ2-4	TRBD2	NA	ASSLTSGGQGAKNIQY
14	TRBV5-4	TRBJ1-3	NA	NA	ASSLRLGGAGNTIY
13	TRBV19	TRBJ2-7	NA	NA	ASSLSIDRSYEQY
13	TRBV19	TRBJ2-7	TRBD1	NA	ASSTRPGQGGEQY
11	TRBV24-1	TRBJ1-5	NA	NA	ATSQRYNQPQH
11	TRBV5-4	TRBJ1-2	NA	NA	ASSPVGGYGYT
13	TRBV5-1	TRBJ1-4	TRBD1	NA	ASSLSGGGIEKLF
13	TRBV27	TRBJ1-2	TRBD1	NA	ASTRYPGQNYGYT
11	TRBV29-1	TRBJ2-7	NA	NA	SVAQGFSYEQY
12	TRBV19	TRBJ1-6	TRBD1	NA	ASSGGTGQTPLH
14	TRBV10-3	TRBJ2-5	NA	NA	AISGVTGLSQETQY
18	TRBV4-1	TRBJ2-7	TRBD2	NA	ASSQDQGLAGAHSSYEQY
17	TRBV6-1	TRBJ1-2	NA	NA	ASSEIRGSRYRTRSGYT
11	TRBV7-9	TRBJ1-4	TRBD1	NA	ASNRQGGEKLF
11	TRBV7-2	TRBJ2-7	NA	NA	ASSFQGPYEQY
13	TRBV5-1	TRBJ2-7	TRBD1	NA	ASSLSTGGAYEQY
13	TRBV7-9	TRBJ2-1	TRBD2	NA	ASSWGTSGDNEQF
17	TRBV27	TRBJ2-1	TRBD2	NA	ASSPRLAGGNYAYNEQF
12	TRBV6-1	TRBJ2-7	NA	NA	ASSEARDLGEQY
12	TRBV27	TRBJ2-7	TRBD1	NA	ASSLGQGGYEQY
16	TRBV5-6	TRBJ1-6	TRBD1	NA	ASSLARDRGSYNSPLH
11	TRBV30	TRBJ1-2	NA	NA	AWSGQLGYGYT
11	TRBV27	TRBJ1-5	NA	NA	ASSFGDNQPQH
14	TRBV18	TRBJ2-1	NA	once	ASSPRSVSSYNEQF
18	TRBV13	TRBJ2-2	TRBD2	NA	ASSSPPGLAGGANTGELF
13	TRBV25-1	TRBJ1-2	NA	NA	ASSDGSYYLRGYT
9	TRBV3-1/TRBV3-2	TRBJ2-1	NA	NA	ASSQGASQF
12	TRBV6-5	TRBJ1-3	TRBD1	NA	ASRPQGAGNTIY
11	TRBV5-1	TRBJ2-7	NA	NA	ASSPGNSYEQY
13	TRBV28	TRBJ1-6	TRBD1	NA	ASSFGGQDNSPLH
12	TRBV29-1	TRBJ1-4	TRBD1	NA	SVSGTGGREKLF
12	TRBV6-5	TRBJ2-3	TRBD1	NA	ASTGQGGTDTQY
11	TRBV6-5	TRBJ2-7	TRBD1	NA	ASRTGEGYEQY
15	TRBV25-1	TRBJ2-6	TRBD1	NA	ASSEGQGESGANVLT
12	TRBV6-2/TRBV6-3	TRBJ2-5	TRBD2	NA	ASSGRAGVETQY
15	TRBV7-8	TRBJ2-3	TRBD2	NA	ASSLAFTSGGADTQY
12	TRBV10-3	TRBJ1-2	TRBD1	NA	AIQGQPSNYGYT
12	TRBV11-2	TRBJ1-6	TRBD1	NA	ASTQRGQFSPLH
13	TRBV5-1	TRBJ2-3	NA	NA	ASSPREGTADTQY
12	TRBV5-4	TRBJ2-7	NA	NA	ASSLLPGANEQY
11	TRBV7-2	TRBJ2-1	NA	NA	ASSLALGVEQF